This note documents a single T cell receptor (beta chain) sequence. Its cognate antigen is unknown. V lost 1 base to trimming and J lost 2 bases; unmatched junction nucleotides: 2. This CDR3 is 14 amino acids long. Germline-derived CDR1 and CDR2 are LGHDT and YNNKEL (reference sequence). The sample comes from a study of response to subunit inactivated influenza vaccine. Study-wide results and caveats: Each seasonal flu vaccination may recruit only limited new T cells, authors suggested.

From the RT-PCR reads, TCRdb called clonotypes with MiXCR, one entry per CDR3 protein. The table shows approximately 700,000 distinct CDR3 sequences, with around 16% occurring only once. The rearrangement uses TRBV3-1 and TRBJ2-7, with 7 bases identical to TRBD1. The sequence derives from a man aged 50 or older who received an inactivated influenza vaccine. The input for sequencing was PBMCs from blood, taken about 11 days after vaccination. CDR3 protein: CASSQGDRPYEQYF. Here the CDR3 DNA reads TGTGCCAGCAGCCAAGGGGACAGACCCTACGAGCAGTACTTC.